The rows below give T cell receptor beta chains drawn from one sample of a study of Graves' ophthalmopathy and Graves' hyperthyroidism. Using its own MiXCR run on the multiplex PCR reads, TCRdb lists one record per CDR3 protein. The data show roughly 1.1 million distinct CDR3 sequences, with about 36% seen just once and around 10% held by the top ten. Sequenced: peripheral blood or thyroid tissue (not recorded which). All receptors come from an adult man with Graves' hyperthyroidism. CDR3s include the opening cysteine and the closing phenylalanine or tryptophan. A D gene is named only where the DNA matches it firmly. Part of the rows lack a size; the others show once, few, many or a class for expanded clones.

D: NA; J: TRBJ2-7; size: few; V: TRBV4-3; CDR3: CASSQAPGNTAYEQYF; DNA: TGCGCCAGCAGCCAAGCCCCTGGTAACACGGCCTACGAGCAGTACTTC
D: NA; J: TRBJ1-4; size: NA; V: TRBV6-5; CDR3: CASSLVDSWEKLFF; DNA: TGTGCCAGCAGTTTAGTCGACAGTTGGGAAAAACTGTTTTTT
D: NA; J: TRBJ2-7; size: many; V: TRBV7-6; CDR3: CASSLAGTPRAYEQYF; DNA: TGTGCCAGCAGCTTGGCCGGGACTCCGAGGGCCTACGAGCAGTACTTC
D: NA; J: TRBJ2-7; size: many; V: TRBV9; CDR3: CASNPGKGPHEQYF; DNA: TGTGCCAGTAACCCGGGGAAAGGGCCCCACGAGCAGTACTTC
D: NA; J: TRBJ1-1; size: once; V: TRBV5-1; CDR3: CVSSLAGRFNTEAFF; DNA: TGCGTCAGCAGCTTGGCCGGCAGGTTCAACACTGAAGCTTTCTTT
D: TRBD1; J: TRBJ1-6; size: NA; V: TRBV12-3/TRBV12-4; CDR3: CASKGGQGAYNSPLHF; DNA: TGTGCCAGCAAAGGGGGACAGGGTGCCTATAATTCACCCCTCCACTTT
D: TRBD1; J: TRBJ2-5; size: NA; V: TRBV5-1; CDR3: CASSPQGQGQETQYF; DNA: TGCGCCAGCAGCCCTCAGGGACAGGGACAAGAGACCCAGTACTTC
D: NA; J: TRBJ2-7; size: few; V: TRBV7-9; CDR3: CASSLQQGRHPGVYYEQYF; DNA: TGTGCCAGCAGCTTACAACAGGGGCGGCACCCGGGGGTATACTACGAGCAGTACTTC
D: NA; J: TRBJ1-4; size: NA; V: TRBV25-1; CDR3: CANSGGRPYNEKLFF; DNA: TGTGCCAACAGTGGAGGGAGGCCTTATAATGAAAAACTGTTTTTT
D: TRBD2; J: TRBJ2-7; size: many; V: TRBV7-2; CDR3: CASSKGPGLAGGPAEQYF; DNA: TGTGCCAGCAGCAAGGGTCCGGGACTAGCGGGAGGGCCAGCCGAGCAGTACTTC
D: NA; J: TRBJ2-7; size: many; V: TRBV29-1; CDR3: CSVETEYAYEQYF; DNA: TGCAGCGTGGAGACGGAATATGCCTACGAGCAGTACTTC
D: NA; J: TRBJ1-2; size: NA; V: TRBV6-1; CDR3: CASRTSGYGYTF; DNA: TGTGCCAGCCGGACTAGCGGCTATGGCTACACCTTC
D: NA; J: TRBJ1-1; size: many; V: TRBV24-1; CDR3: CATSGKGSLTEAFF; DNA: TGTGCCACCAGTGGAAAGGGTTCACTTACTGAAGCTTTCTTT
D: TRBD1; J: TRBJ1-5; size: NA; V: TRBV4-1; CDR3: CASSQDRGGYQPQHF; DNA: TGCGCCAGCAGCCAGGACAGGGGCGGTTATCAGCCCCAGCATTTT
D: NA; J: TRBJ2-7; size: many; V: TRBV4-1; CDR3: CASSQKAGDYEQYF; DNA: TGCGCCAGCAGCCAAAAGGCAGGGGACTACGAGCAGTACTTC
D: NA; J: TRBJ2-7; size: few; V: TRBV30; CDR3: CAWSAGVTYEQYF; DNA: TGTGCCTGGAGTGCTGGGGTTACCTACGAGCAGTACTTC
D: TRBD2; J: TRBJ2-7; size: NA; V: TRBV10-1; CDR3: CASSFRTSGRGGEQYF; DNA: TGCGCCAGCAGCTTTCGGACTAGCGGGAGGGGAGGCGAGCAGTACTTC
D: TRBD1; J: TRBJ1-1; size: NA; V: TRBV7-8; CDR3: CASIEGQGDRNTEAFF; DNA: TGTGCCAGCATCGAGGGACAGGGGGACCGGAACACTGAAGCTTTCTTT
D: NA; J: TRBJ2-7; size: many; V: TRBV24-1; CDR3: CATSDSGNADPYEQYF; DNA: TGTGCCACCAGTGATTCAGGCAATGCGGATCCCTACGAGCAGTACTTC
D: NA; J: TRBJ2-7; size: NA; V: TRBV29-1; CDR3: CSVERGGDEQYF; DNA: TGCAGCGTTGAAAGGGGGGGCGACGAGCAGTACTTC
D: NA; J: TRBJ1-4; size: NA; V: TRBV20-1; CDR3: CSARPGGRVDEKLFF; DNA: TGCAGTGCTAGGCCCGGGGGCAGGGTAGATGAAAAACTGTTTTTT
D: NA; J: TRBJ1-5; size: NA; V: TRBV2; CDR3: CASSRDWGQPQHF; DNA: TGTGCCAGCAGTCGGGACTGGGGTCAGCCCCAGCATTTT
D: NA; J: TRBJ2-7; size: many; V: TRBV20-1; CDR3: CSGKDGPYEQYF; DNA: TGCAGTGGGAAGGACGGGCCCTACGAGCAGTACTTC
D: NA; J: TRBJ1-5; size: NA; V: TRBV2; CDR3: CASSFEWGSNQPQHF; DNA: TGTGCCAGCAGCTTTGAGTGGGGAAGCAATCAGCCCCAGCATTTT
D: TRBD1; J: TRBJ1-5; size: NA; V: TRBV3-1; CDR3: CASSRTGGAVDQPQHF; DNA: TGTGCCAGCAGCCGAACAGGGGGCGCGGTGGATCAGCCCCAGCATTTT
D: NA; J: TRBJ2-3; size: NA; V: TRBV10-3; CDR3: CAISESQGRTDTQYF; DNA: TGTGCCATCAGTGAGTCGCAGGGCAGGACGGATACGCAGTATTTT
D: NA; J: TRBJ1-5; size: many; V: TRBV20-1; CDR3: CSARVAHRNQPQHF; DNA: TGCAGTGCTAGAGTAGCACATCGTAATCAGCCCCAGCATTTT
D: TRBD1; J: TRBJ1-2; size: NA; V: TRBV7-2; CDR3: CASSPGGRSLDGYTF; DNA: TGTGCCAGCAGCCCAGGGGGACGGTCTTTGGATGGCTACACCTTC
D: NA; J: TRBJ1-5; size: NA; V: TRBV7-2; CDR3: CANSLKGQPQHF; DNA: TGTGCCAACAGCTTAAAGGGTCAGCCCCAGCATTTT